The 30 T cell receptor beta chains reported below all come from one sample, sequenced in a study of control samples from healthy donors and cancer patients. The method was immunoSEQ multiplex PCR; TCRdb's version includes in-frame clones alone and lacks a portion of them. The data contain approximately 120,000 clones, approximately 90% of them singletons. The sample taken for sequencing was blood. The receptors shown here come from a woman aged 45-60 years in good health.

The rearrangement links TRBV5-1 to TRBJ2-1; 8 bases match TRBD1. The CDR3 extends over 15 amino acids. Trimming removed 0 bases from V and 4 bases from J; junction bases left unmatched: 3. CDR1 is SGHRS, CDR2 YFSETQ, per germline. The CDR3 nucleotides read TGCGCCAGCAGCTTGGTTCAGGGGGCTTACAATGAGCAGTTCTTC. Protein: CASSLVQGAYNEQFF.

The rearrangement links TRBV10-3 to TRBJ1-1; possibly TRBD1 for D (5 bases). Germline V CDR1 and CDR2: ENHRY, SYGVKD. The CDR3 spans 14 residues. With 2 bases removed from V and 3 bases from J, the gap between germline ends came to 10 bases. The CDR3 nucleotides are TGTGCCATCAGTGAGGATGGGGCTCACACTGAAGCTTTCTTT. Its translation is CAISEDGAHTEAFF.

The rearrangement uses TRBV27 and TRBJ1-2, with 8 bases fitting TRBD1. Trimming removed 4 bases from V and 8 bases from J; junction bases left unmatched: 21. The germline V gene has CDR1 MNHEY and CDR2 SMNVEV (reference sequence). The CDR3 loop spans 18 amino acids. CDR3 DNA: TGTGCCAGCAGTTCCCGGCCCCCATACTCGACAGGGGCATACGGCTACACCTTC. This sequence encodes CASSSRPPYSTGAYGYTF.

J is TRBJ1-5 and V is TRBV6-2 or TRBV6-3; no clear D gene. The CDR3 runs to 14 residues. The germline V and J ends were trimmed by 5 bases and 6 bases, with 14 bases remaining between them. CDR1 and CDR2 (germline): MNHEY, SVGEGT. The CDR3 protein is CASSVTARSQPQHF. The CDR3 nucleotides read TGTGCCAGCAGTGTAACAGCGCGCAGTCAGCCCCAGCATTTT.

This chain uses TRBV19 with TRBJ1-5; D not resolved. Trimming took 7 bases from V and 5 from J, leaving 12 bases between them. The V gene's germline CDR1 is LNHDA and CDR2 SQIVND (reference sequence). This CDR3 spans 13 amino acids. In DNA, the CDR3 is TGTGCCAGTAACGTGGCAAGGGATCAGCCCCAGCATTTT. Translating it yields CASNVARDQPQHF.

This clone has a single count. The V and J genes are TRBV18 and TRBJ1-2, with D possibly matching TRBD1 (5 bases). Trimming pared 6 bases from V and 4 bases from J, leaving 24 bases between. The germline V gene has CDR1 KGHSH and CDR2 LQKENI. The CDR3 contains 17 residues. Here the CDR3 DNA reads TGTGCCAGCTCGCCTACAGGAGACCTCTTATACTCCTATGGCTACACCTTC. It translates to CASSPTGDLLYSYGYTF.

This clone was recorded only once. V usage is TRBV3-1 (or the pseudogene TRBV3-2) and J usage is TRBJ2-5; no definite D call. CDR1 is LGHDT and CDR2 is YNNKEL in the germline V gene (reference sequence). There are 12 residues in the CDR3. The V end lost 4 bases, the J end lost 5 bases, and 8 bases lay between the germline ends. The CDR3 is CASSPFLETQYF. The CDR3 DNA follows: TGTGCCAGCAGCCCCTTCTTGGAGACCCAGTACTTC.

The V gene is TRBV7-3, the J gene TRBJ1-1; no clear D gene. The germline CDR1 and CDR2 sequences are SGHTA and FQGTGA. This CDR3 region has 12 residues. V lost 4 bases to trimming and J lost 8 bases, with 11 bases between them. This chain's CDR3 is CASSWSREEAFF. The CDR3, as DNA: TGTGCCAGCAGCTGGTCTAGGGAAGAAGCTTTCTTT.

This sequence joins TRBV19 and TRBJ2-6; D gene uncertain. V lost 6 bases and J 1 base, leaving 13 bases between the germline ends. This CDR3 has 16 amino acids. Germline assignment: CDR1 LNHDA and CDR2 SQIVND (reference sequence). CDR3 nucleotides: TGTGCCAGTAGATCCCCCGGACGATCTGGGGCCAACGTCCTGACTTTC. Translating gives CASRSPGRSGANVLTF.

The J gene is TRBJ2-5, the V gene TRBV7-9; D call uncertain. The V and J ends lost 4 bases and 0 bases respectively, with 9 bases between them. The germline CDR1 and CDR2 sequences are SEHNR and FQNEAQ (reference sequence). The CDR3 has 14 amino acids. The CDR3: CASSWFGDQETQYF. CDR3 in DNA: TGTGCCAGCAGCTGGTTCGGTGACCAAGAGACCCAGTACTTC.

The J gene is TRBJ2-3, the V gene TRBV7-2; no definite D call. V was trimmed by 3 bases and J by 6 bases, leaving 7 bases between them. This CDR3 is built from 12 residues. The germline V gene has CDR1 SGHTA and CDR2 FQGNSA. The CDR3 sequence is CASSLSLDTQYF. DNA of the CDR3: TGTGCCAGCAGCTTGTCCCTGGATACGCAGTATTTT.

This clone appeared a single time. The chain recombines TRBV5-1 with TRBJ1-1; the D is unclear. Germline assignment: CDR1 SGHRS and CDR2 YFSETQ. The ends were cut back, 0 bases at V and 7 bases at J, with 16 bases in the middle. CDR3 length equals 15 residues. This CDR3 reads CASSLDRRPRGEAFF. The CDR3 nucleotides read TGCGCCAGCAGCTTGGACAGACGCCCACGAGGTGAAGCTTTCTTT.

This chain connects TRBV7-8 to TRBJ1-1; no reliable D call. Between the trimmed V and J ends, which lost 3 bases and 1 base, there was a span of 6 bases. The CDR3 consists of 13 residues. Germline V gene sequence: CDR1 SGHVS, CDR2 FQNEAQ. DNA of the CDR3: TGTGCCAGCAGCTTTGATACGAACACTGAAGCTTTCTTT. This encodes CASSFDTNTEAFF. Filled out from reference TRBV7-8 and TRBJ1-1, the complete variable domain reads GAGVSQSPRYKVAKRGQDVALRCDPISGHVSLFWYQQALGQGPEFLTYFQNEAQLDKSGLPSDRFFAERPEGSVSTLKIQRTQQEDSAVYLCASSFDTNTEAFFGQGTRLTVV.

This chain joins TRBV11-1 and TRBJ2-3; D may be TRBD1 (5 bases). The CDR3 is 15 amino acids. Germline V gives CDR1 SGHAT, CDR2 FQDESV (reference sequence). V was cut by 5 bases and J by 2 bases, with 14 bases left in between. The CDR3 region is CASSPSQGYTDTQYF. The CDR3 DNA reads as TGTGCCAGCAGCCCCTCCCAGGGCTACACAGATACGCAGTATTTT.

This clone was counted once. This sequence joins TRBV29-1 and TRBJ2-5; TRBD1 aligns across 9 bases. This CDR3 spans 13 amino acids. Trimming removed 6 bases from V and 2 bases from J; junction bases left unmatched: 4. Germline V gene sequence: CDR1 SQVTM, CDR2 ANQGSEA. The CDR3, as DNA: TGCAGCGTCCCGGGACAGGGTCAAGAGACCCAGTACTTC. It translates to CSVPGQGQETQYF. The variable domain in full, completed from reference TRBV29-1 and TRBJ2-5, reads SAVISQKPSRDICQRGTSLTIQCQVDSQVTMMFWYRQQPGQSLTLIATANQGSEATYESGFVIDKFPISRPNLTFSTLTVSNMSPEDSSIYLCSVPGQGQETQYFGPGTRLLVL.

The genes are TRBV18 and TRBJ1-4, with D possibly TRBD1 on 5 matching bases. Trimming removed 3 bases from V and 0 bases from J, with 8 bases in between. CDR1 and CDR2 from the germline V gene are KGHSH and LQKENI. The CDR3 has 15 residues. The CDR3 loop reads CASSPQGATNEKLFF. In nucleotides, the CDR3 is TGTGCCAGCTCACCCCAGGGAGCAACTAATGAAAAACTGTTTTTT.

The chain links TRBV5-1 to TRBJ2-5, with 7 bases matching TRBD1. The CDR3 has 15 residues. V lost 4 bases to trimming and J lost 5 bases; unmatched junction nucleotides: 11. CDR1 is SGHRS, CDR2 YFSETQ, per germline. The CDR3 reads CASSLDRVGRETQYF. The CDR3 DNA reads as TGCGCCAGCAGCCTAGACAGGGTGGGACGGGAGACCCAGTACTTC.

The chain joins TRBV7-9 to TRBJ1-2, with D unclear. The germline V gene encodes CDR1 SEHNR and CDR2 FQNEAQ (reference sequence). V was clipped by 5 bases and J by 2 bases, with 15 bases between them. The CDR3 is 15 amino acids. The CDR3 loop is CASSRVDWFNYGYTF. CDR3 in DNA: TGTGCCAGCAGCCGAGTAGACTGGTTCAACTATGGCTACACCTTC.

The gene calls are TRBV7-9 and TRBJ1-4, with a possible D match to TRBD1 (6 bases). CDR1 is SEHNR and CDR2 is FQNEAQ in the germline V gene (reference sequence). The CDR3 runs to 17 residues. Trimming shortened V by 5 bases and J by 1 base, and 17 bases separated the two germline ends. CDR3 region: CASSVGTPGETNEKLFF. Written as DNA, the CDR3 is TGTGCCAGCAGCGTAGGGACACCTGGGGAAACTAATGAAAAACTGTTTTTT.

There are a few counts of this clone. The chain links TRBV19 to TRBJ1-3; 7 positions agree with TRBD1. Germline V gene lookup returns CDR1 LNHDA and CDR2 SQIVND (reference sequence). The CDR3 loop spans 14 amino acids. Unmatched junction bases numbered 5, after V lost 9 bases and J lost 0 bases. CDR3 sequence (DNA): TGTGCCAGCCTCAGGGGGGCCTCTGGAAACACCATATATTTT. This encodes CASLRGASGNTIYF.

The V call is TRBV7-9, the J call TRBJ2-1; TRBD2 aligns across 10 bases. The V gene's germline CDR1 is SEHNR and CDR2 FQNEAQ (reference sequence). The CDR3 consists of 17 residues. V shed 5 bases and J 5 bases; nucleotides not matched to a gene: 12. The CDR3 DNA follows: TGTGCCAGCAGCGTACCCACAGCGGGAGGGCCACACAATGAGCAGTTCTTC. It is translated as CASSVPTAGGPHNEQFF. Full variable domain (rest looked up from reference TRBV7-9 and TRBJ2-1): DTGVSQNPRHKITKRGQNVTFRCDPISEHNRLYWYRQTLGQGPEFLTYFQNEAQLEKSRLLSDRFSAERPKGSFSTLEIQRTEQGDSAMYLCASSVPTAGGPHNEQFFGPGTRLTVL.

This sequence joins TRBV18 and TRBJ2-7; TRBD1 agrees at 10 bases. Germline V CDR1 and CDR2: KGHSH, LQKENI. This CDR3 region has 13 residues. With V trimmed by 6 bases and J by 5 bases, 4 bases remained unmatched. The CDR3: CASSQTGGNEQYV. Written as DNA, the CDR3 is TGTGCCAGCTCCCAGACAGGGGGCAACGAGCAGTACGTC.

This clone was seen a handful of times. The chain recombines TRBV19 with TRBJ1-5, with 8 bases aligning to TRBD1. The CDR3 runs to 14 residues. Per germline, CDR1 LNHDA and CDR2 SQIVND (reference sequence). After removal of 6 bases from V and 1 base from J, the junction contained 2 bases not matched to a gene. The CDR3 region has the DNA TGTGCCAGTAGGACAGGGGCGAGCAATCAGCCCCAGCATTTT. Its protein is CASRTGASNQPQHF.

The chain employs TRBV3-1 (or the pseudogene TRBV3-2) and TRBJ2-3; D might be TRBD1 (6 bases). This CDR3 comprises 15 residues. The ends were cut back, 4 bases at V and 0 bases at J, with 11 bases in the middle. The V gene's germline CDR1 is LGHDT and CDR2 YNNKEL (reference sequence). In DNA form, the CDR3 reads TGTGCCAGCAGCCGCCGGGACATAAGCACAGATACGCAGTATTTT. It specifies CASSRRDISTDTQYF.

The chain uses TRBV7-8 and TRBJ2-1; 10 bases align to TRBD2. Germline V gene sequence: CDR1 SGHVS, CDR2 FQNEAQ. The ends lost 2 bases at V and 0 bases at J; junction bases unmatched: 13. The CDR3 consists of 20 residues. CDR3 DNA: TGTGCCAGCAGCTTAATGGCAGGGGGACTAGCGCCGAGCTCCTACAATGAGCAGTTCTTC. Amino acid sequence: CASSLMAGGLAPSSYNEQFF. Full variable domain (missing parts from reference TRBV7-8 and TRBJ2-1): GAGVSQSPRYKVAKRGQDVALRCDPISGHVSLFWYQQALGQGPEFLTYFQNEAQLDKSGLPSDRFFAERPEGSVSTLKIQRTQQEDSAVYLCASSLMAGGLAPSSYNEQFFGPGTRLTVL.

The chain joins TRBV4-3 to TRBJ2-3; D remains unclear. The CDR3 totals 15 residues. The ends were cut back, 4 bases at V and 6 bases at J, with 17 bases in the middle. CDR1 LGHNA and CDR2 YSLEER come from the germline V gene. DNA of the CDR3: TGCGCCAGCAGCCCCGGCACACTAAATTGGGATACGCAGTATTTT. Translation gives CASSPGTLNWDTQYF.

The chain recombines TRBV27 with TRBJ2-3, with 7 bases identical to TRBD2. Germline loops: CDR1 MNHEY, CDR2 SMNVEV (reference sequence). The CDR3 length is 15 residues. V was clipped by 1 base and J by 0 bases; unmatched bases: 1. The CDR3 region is CASSLFSGSTDTQYF. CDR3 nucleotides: TGTGCCAGCAGTTTATTTAGCGGGAGCACAGATACGCAGTATTTT.

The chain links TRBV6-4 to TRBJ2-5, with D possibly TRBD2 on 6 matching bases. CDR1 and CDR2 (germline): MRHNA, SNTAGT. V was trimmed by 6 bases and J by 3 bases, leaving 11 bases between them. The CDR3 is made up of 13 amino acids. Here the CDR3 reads CASSVLAKETQYF. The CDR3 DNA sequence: TGTGCCAGCAGCGTACTAGCTAAAGAGACCCAGTACTTC.

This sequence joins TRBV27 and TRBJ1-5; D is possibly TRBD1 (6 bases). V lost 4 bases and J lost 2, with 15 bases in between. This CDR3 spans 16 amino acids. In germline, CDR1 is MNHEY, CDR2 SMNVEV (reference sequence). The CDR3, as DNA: TGTGCCAGCAGTTCTAGGGGGGGCTTTGGCAATCAGCCCCAGCATTTT. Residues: CASSSRGGFGNQPQHF.

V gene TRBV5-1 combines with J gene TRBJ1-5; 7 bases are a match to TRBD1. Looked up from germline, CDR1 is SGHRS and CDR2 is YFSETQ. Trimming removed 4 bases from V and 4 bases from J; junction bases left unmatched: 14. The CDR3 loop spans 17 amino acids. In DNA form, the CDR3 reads TGCGCCAGCAGCCCTGGACAGGTCGGCGGGGAAAATCAGCCCCAGCATTTT. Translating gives CASSPGQVGGENQPQHF.